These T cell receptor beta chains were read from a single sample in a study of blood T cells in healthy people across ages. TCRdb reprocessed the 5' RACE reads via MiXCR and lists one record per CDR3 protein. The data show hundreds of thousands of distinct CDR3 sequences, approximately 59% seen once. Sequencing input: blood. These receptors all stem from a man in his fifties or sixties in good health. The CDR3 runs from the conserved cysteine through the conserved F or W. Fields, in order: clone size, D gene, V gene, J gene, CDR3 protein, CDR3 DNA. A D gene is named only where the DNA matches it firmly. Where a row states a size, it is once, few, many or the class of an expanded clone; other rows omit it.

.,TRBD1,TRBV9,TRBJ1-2,CASSSGTGVPYGYTF,TGTGCCAGCAGCTCAGGAACAGGGGTTCCCTATGGCTACACCTTC
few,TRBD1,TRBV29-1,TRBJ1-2,CSAQGAEVYGYTF,TGCAGCGCGCAGGGGGCTGAGGTTTATGGCTACACCTTC
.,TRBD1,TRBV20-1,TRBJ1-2,CSAFPDRGQLEGYTF,TGCAGTGCGTTCCCGGACAGGGGGCAATTAGAAGGCTACACCTTC
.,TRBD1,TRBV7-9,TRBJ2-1,CASSRSTTGDSSYNEQFF,TGTGCCAGCAGCCGCTCCACGACAGGGGACAGCTCCTACAATGAGCAGTTCTTC
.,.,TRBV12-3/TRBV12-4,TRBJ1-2,CASSPGQDGYTF,TGTGCCAGCAGCCCGGGACAAGATGGCTACACCTTC
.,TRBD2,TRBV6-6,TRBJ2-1,CASSSSGRINEQFF,TGTGCCAGCAGTTCCAGCGGGAGAATAAATGAGCAGTTCTTC
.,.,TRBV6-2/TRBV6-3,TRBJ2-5,CAGSYSETQYF,TGTGCCGGCAGTTACTCCGAGACCCAGTACTTC
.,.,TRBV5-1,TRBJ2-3,CASSDPPGDTQYF,TGCGCCAGCAGCGACCCCCCGGGGGATACGCAGTATTTT
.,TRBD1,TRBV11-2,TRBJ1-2,CASSLGQGPSYGYTF,TGTGCCAGCAGCTTAGGACAGGGACCCAGCTATGGCTACACCTTC
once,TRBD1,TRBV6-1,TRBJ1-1,CASTVEQGANTEAFF,TGTGCCAGCACAGTGGAACAGGGGGCGAACACTGAAGCTTTCTTT
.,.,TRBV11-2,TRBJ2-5,CVSSGSVFGTQYF,TGTGTCAGCAGCGGGTCTGTCTTCGGGACCCAGTACTTC
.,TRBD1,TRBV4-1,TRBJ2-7,CASSQGGQDRNERYF,TGCGCCAGCAGCCAGGGGGGACAGGATCGAAACGAGCGGTACTTC
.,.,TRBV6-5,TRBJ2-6,CASSDVVAGANVLTF,TGTGCCAGCAGCGACGTCGTCGCTGGGGCCAACGTCCTGACTTTC
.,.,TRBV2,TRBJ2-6,CASSPFSGANVLTF,TGTGCCAGCAGTCCGTTCTCTGGGGCCAACGTCCTGACTTTC
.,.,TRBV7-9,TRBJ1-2,CASSSGAVDYTF,TGTGCCAGCAGCTCCGGCGCCGTCGACTACACCTTC
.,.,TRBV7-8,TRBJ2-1,CASSSTRQVEDEQFF,TGTGCCAGCAGCTCCACTAGGCAGGTAGAAGATGAGCAGTTCTTC
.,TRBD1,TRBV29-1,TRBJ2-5,CSVETNRGETQYF,TGCAGCGTTGAAACCAACAGGGGGGAGACCCAGTACTTC
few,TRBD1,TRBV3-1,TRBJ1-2,CASSRSGQADGYTF,TGTGCCAGCAGCCGGTCTGGACAGGCCGATGGCTACACCTTC
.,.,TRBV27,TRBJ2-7,CASSWIGGPYEQYF,TGTGCCAGCAGTTGGATAGGGGGGCCCTACGAGCAGTACTTC
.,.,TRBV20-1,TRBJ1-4,CSARDRGTATNEKLFF,TGCAGTGCTAGAGATCGGGGGACTGCAACTAATGAAAAACTGTTTTTT
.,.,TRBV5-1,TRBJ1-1,CASSPGGQLNTEAFF,TGCGCCAGCAGCCCCGGAGGGCAGTTGAACACTGAAGCTTTCTTT
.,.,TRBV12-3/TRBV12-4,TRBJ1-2,CASTSWEDVVDYGYTF,TGTGCCAGCACCTCGTGGGAAGATGTCGTCGACTATGGCTACACCTTC
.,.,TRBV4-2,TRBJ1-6,CASSQEWARMGTPLHF,TGTGCCAGCAGCCAAGAATGGGCCAGGATGGGGACACCCCTCCACTTT
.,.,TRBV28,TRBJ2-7,CASRGSVYGYEQYF,TGTGCCAGCAGGGGCAGCGTGTACGGGTACGAGCAGTACTTC
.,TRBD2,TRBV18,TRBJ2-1,CASSPSLAGDNEQFF,TGTGCCAGCTCACCATCACTAGCGGGTGACAATGAGCAGTTCTTC
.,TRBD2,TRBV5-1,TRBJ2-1,CASSGRTSGDYNEQFF,TGCGCCAGCAGCGGAAGGACTAGCGGGGACTACAATGAGCAGTTCTTC
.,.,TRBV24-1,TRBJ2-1,CATSDWGVGSYNEQFF,TGTGCCACCAGTGATTGGGGGGTAGGGTCCTACAATGAGCAGTTCTTC
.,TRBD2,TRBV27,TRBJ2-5,CASSFGLAGGTSETQYF,TGTGCCAGCAGTTTTGGTCTAGCGGGGGGCACCTCCGAGACCCAGTACTTC
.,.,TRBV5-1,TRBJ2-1,CASSPDVASGNNERFF,.
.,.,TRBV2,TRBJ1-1,CASTQDSGAEAFF,TGTGCCAGCACGCAAGACTCGGGTGCTGAAGCTTTCTTT
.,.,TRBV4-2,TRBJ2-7,CASSPAGAGYEQYF,TGTGCCAGCAGCCCCGCAGGGGCTGGGTACGAGCAGTACTTC
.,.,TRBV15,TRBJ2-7,CATSRGGTQSYEQYF,TGTGCCACCAGCAGAGGGGGGACGCAGTCCTACGAGCAGTACTTC
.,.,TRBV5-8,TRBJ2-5,CASSFGAGRLETQYF,TGTGCCAGCAGCTTCGGTGCAGGCCGGTTGGAGACCCAGTACTTC
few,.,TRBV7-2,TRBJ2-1,CASSLALTQSSEQFF,TGTGCCAGCAGCTTAGCGCTTACACAGAGCTCTGAGCAGTTCTTC
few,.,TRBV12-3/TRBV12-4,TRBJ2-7,CASSLAGGNYEQYF,TGTGCCAGCAGTTTAGCAGGGGGTAACTACGAGCAGTACTTC
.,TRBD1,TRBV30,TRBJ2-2,CAWSVRDRDTGELFF,TGTGCCTGGAGTGTACGGGACAGGGACACCGGGGAGCTGTTTTTT
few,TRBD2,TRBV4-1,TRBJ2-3,CASSQMGGGDTQYF,TGCGCCAGCAGCCAAATGGGGGGGGGAGATACGCAGTATTTT
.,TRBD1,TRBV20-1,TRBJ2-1,CSARPASGQGYNEQFF,TGCAGTGCTAGGCCTGCCTCGGGACAGGGCTACAATGAGCAGTTCTTC
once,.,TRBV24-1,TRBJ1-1,CATSEGGPLGEAFF,TGTGCCACCAGTGAGGGGGGACCTTTGGGTGAAGCTTTCTTT
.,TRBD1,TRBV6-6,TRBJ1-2,CASTAGQGARGYTF,TGTGCCAGCACCGCGGGACAGGGGGCAAGAGGCTACACCTTC
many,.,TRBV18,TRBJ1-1,CASSPNIPDRTEAFF,TGTGCCAGCTCTCCGAATATCCCGGATCGGACTGAAGCTTTCTTT
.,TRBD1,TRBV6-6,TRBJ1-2,CASIYAQGEGGYTF,TGTGCCAGCATTTACGCTCAGGGGGAGGGTGGCTACACCTTC
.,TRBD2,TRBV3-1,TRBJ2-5,CASSPKRGNPQETQYF,TGTGCCAGCAGCCCTAAGCGGGGGAACCCCCAAGAGACCCAGTACTTC
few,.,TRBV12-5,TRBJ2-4,CASGLGRDFIQYF,TGTGCTAGTGGTTTGGGTAGGGATTTCATTCAGTACTTC
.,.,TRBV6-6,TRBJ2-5,CASSWAGTNQETQYF,TGTGCCAGCAGTTGGGCGGGGACCAACCAAGAGACCCAGTACTTC